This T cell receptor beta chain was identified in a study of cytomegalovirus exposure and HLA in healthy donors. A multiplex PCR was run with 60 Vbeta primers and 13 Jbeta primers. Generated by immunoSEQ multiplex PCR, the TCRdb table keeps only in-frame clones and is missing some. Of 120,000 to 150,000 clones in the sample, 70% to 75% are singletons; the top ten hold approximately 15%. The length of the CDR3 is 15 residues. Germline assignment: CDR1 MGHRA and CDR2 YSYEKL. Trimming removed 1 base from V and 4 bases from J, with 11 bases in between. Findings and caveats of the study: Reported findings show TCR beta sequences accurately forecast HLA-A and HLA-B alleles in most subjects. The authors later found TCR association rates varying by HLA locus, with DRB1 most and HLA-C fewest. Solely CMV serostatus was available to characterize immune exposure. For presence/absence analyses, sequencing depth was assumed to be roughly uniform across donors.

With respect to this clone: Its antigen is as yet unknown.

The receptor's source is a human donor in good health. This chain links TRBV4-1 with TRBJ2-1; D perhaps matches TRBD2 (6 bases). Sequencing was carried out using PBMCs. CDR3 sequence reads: CASSQVAVIYNEQFF. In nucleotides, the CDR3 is TGCGCCAGCAGCCAAGTAGCGGTAATATACAATGAGCAGTTCTTC.